Below are 25 T cell receptor beta chains sequenced from a single sample in a study of cytotoxic CD8 clonotypes in ibrutinib-treated CLL. Only in-frame clones appear in the TCRdb table, and some are missing; sequencing was by immunoSEQ multiplex PCR. The table lists about 160,000 clones, 81% of them singletons. Sequencing used PBMCs, obtained after 12 months of ibrutinib treatment. These receptors were obtained from a human donor with chronic lymphocytic leukemia.

The chain carries TRBV30 and TRBJ1-4; possibly TRBD1 for D (5 bases). This CDR3 region has 15 residues. The V and J ends lost 0 bases and 7 bases respectively, with 15 bases between them. The V gene's germline CDR1 is GTSNPN and CDR2 SVGIG (reference sequence). The CDR3 is CAWSVRPRRGEKLFF. The CDR3 DNA reads TGTGCCTGGAGTGTACGGCCACGAAGGGGTGAAAAACTGTTTTTT.

This chain connects TRBV4-2 to TRBJ2-7; D ambiguous. Deletions cut 0 bases from V and 4 bases from J, with 13 bases between. Per germline, CDR1 LGHNA and CDR2 YNFKEQ. The CDR3 is 15 residues long. Written as DNA, the CDR3 is TGTGCCAGCAGCCAAGATACCGGCCCCGCGTACGAGCAGTACTTC. This translates into CASSQDTGPAYEQYF.

The genes are TRBV5-8 and TRBJ2-3; TRBD1 agrees at 8 bases. The V segment lost 4 bases and the J segment 4 bases; nucleotides outside the gene matches: 5. CDR3 length: 14 residues. Germline CDR1 and CDR2: SGHTS and YDEGEE. CDR3 DNA sequence: TGTGCCAGCAGCACTCGACAGGGGCCAGATACGCAGTATTTT. This encodes CASSTRQGPDTQYF.

This chain connects TRBV28 to TRBJ1-2, with D possibly matching TRBD1 (6 bases). This CDR3 spans 15 amino acids. V gave up 2 bases and J gave up 5 bases, with 15 bases separating them. Germline values: CDR1 MDHEN, CDR2 SYDVKM. CDR3 nucleotide sequence: TGTGCCAGCAGTTTAGGACAGATTGATATATATGGCTACACCTTC. Encoded protein: CASSLGQIDIYGYTF.

This chain links TRBV11-2 with TRBJ2-7; D gene ambiguous. This CDR3 contains 11 residues. V was clipped by 5 bases and J by 3 bases, with 5 bases between them. Germline V CDR1 and CDR2: SGHAT, FQNNGV. Here the CDR3 reads CASSTYYEQYF. The DNA for the CDR3 is TGTGCCAGCAGCACCTACTACGAGCAGTACTTC.

The rearrangement joins TRBV9 to TRBJ2-1; 10 bases align to TRBD2. CDR3 length: 15 residues. Per the germline V gene, CDR1 is SGDLS and CDR2 is YYNGEE. V was clipped by 2 bases and J by 6 bases; unmatched bases: 5. This chain's CDR3 is CASSVIAGGRNEQFF. The CDR3 coding sequence is TGTGCCAGCAGCGTCATAGCGGGAGGACGCAATGAGCAGTTCTTC.

This chain connects TRBV7-6 to TRBJ1-1, with D perhaps matching TRBD1 (6 bases). From germline, CDR1 is SGHVS and CDR2 FNYEAQ. The V end lost 5 bases, the J end lost 4 bases, and 14 bases lay between the germline ends. The length of the CDR3 is 14 residues. CDR3 protein: CASSTTGWLTEAFF. DNA of the CDR3: TGTGCCAGCAGCACAACAGGGTGGCTCACTGAAGCTTTCTTT.

The chain joins TRBV21-1 to TRBJ2-5; whether TRBD1, the table's D call, matches the DNA was not checked. TRBV21-1 is noted as a pseudogene. The CDR3 has 17 residues. CDR3 region: CASSKESGTGDVDTQYF. The CDR3 DNA is TGTGCCAGCAGCAAAGAATCGGGGACAGGGGATGTTGATACCCAGTACTTC.

The chain is built from TRBV21-1 and TRBJ1-1. TRBV21-1 is listed as a pseudogene. The CDR3 length is 14 residues. The CDR3 sequence: CASSNRAGNTEAFF. CDR3 coding DNA: TGTGCCAGCAGCAATCGGGCGGGGAACACTGAAGCTTTCTTT.

This clone was seen more than once but under ten times. The rearrangement joins TRBV6-5 to TRBJ1-1; D might be TRBD1 (6 bases). CDR1 and CDR2 from the germline V gene are MNHEY and SVGAGI. The V end was cut by 2 bases, the J end by 2 bases, with 12 bases between. This CDR3 has 15 residues. The CDR3 here is CASSYSGGLNTEAFF. Written as DNA, the CDR3 is TGTGCCAGCAGTTACAGCGGGGGCCTCAACACTGAAGCTTTCTTT.

The rearrangement joins TRBV15 to TRBJ1-2; TRBD1 might be the D (5 bases). This CDR3 region has 15 residues. The germline gives CDR1 LNHNV, CDR2 YYDKDF (reference sequence). V lost 0 bases and J 4 bases, leaving 12 bases between the germline ends. CDR3 sequence: CATSRDGTDLYGYTF. CDR3 DNA sequence: TGTGCCACCAGCAGAGATGGGACGGACCTCTATGGCTACACCTTC.

The V and J genes are TRBV9 and TRBJ2-3, with 11 nucleotides matching TRBD2. The CDR3 covers 19 residues. Germline V gene lookup returns CDR1 SGDLS and CDR2 YYNGEE. With 3 bases clipped from V and 1 base from J, the junction kept 13 bases outside the gene matches. In DNA, the CDR3 is TGTGCCAGCAGCGCACCTAGCGGGAGGAGGGATCTCGGCACAGATACGCAGTATTTT. Protein sequence: CASSAPSGRRDLGTDTQYF.

This chain links TRBV7-2 with TRBJ2-3; D gene uncertain. This CDR3 has 12 amino acids. Germline assignment: CDR1 SGHTA and CDR2 FQGNSA. V lost 5 bases to trimming and J lost 7 bases, with 10 bases between them. CDR3 coding DNA: TGTGCCAGCAGCCCCTATACTTATACGCAGTATTTT. Protein: CASSPYTYTQYF.

This sequence joins TRBV28 and TRBJ2-2; 7 positions match TRBD2. Per germline, CDR1 MDHEN and CDR2 SYDVKM. CDR3 length: 15 residues. Trimming took 7 bases from V and 5 from J; bases not matched to a gene: 10. The CDR3 DNA reads TGTGCCAGCACCTGGGGGGGAGTGGGGACCGGGGAGCTGTTTTTT. Its protein product is CASTWGGVGTGELFF.

CDR3 DNA: TGTGCCTGGACTGGGGGCACCTACGAGCAGTACTTC. As protein: CAWTGGTYEQYF. The chain has TRBV30 and TRBJ2-7; possible D gene TRBD1, 6 bases. Germline V gene lookup returns CDR1 GTSNPN and CDR2 SVGIG (reference sequence). The CDR3 sequence is 12 residues long. Trimming pared 4 bases from V and 2 bases from J, leaving 9 bases between.

This chain uses TRBV6-6 with TRBJ2-7; the D gene is possibly TRBD2 (5 bases). This CDR3 spans 13 amino acids. V was shortened by 6 bases and J by 2 bases, with 11 bases between the two germline ends. Germline assignment: CDR1 MNHNY and CDR2 SVGAGI (reference sequence). The CDR3 DNA sequence: TGTGCCAGCAGACGGGGTTTGGCCTACGAGCAGTACTTC. Translating gives CASRRGLAYEQYF.

V gene TRBV14 combines with J gene TRBJ1-1; possible D gene TRBD1, 5 bases. CDR3 length: 13 amino acids. The V gene lost 1 base and the J gene lost 10 bases, with 13 bases spanning the gap. CDR1 and CDR2 from the germline V gene are SGHDN and FVKESK. For the CDR3, the DNA is TGTGCCAGCAGCCAAGGCGTGGGGGGGGGAGCTTTCTTT. This sequence encodes CASSQGVGGGAFF.

This chain uses TRBV6-1 with TRBJ1-6; D perhaps matches TRBD1 (6 bases). CDR1 and CDR2 from the germline V gene are MNHNS and SASEGT. This CDR3 has 12 residues. Trimming stripped 5 bases from V and 14 bases from J, with 13 bases between. CDR3 in DNA: TGTGCCAGCAGTTGGGGACATCGGGCCCTCCACTTT. Amino acids: CASSWGHRALHF.

This chain connects TRBV23-1 to TRBJ1-5, with D uncertain. TRBV23-1 counts as an open reading frame of uncertain function. The CDR3 has 16 amino acids. Trimming stripped 0 bases from V and 2 bases from J, with 11 bases between. The CDR3 DNA reads TGCGCCAGCAGTCAATCGAAGGGTTTTGGCAATCAGCCCCAGCATTTT. The encoded protein is CASSQSKGFGNQPQHF.

The chain uses TRBV6-5 and TRBJ2-5; D uncertain. In germline, CDR1 is MNHEY, CDR2 SVGAGI. The V end lost 0 bases, the J end lost 6 bases, and 5 bases lay between the germline ends. The CDR3 extends over 12 amino acids. CDR3 amino acids: CASSYSRKTQYF. The CDR3, as DNA: TGTGCCAGCAGTTACTCGAGAAAGACCCAGTACTTC.

The V call is TRBV6-5, the J call TRBJ1-2; D gene ambiguous. The CDR3 extends over 12 amino acids. V lost 7 bases and J 5 bases, leaving 11 bases between the germline ends. Germline lookup yields CDR1 MNHEY and CDR2 SVGAGI. This CDR3 reads CASTKGGYGYTF. The CDR3 nucleotides read TGTGCCAGCACCAAAGGAGGGTATGGCTACACCTTC.

The chain recombines TRBV15 with TRBJ2-3, with 12 bases fitting TRBD1. This CDR3 is built from 16 residues. The germline gives CDR1 LNHNV, CDR2 YYDKDF (reference sequence). V lost 0 bases and J lost 6; bases outside the gene matches: 4. DNA of the CDR3: TGTGCCACCAGCAGAGATCTCGGGACAGGGGGCGATACGCAGTATTTT. Protein sequence: CATSRDLGTGGDTQYF.

This chain joins TRBV11-3 and TRBJ2-7; no definite D call. The CDR3 has 13 amino acids. Germline V CDR1 and CDR2: SGHNT, YENEEA. V was cut by 3 bases and J by 3 bases, with 9 bases left in between. This chain's CDR3 is CASSFREDYEQYF. CDR3 nucleotides: TGTGCCAGCAGCTTCAGAGAGGACTACGAGCAGTACTTC.

The chain joins TRBV18 to TRBJ2-3; D is unresolved. The CDR3 sequence is 14 residues long. V was shortened by 1 base and J by 0 bases, with 5 bases between the two germline ends. CDR1 and CDR2 (germline): KGHSH, LQKENI. The CDR3, as DNA: TGTGCCAGCTCACCACGGGGAAGCACAGATACGCAGTATTTT. It specifies CASSPRGSTDTQYF. Variable domain in full (rest from reference TRBV18 and TRBJ2-3): NAGVMQNPRHLVRRRGQEARLRCSPMKGHSHVYWYRQLPEEGLKFMVYLQKENIIDESGMPKERFSAEFPKEGPSILRIQQVVRGDSAAYFCASSPRGSTDTQYFGPGTRLTVL.

The sample holds a few counts of this clone. The CDR3 nucleotides are TGTGCCAGCAGCGGGAGGACAGGGTGGGGCGGCTACACCTTC. It yields the protein CASSGRTGWGGYTF. The chain has TRBV21-1 and TRBJ1-2; TRBD1 is the table's D call and was not checked against the DNA. TRBV21-1 is assigned pseudogene status. This CDR3 region has 14 residues.